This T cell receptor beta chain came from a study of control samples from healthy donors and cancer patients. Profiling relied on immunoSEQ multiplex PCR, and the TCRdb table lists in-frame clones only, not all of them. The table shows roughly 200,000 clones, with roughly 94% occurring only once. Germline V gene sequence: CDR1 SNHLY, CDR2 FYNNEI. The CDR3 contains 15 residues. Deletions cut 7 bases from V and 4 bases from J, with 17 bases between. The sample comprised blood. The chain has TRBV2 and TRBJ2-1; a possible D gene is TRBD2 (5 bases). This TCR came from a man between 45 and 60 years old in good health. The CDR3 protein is CASNLWEQLYNEQFF. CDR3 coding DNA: TGTGCCAGCAACCTGTGGGAGCAACTTTACAATGAGCAGTTCTTC.